This T cell receptor beta chain was obtained from a study of blood T cell repertoires in COVID-19. On the study more broadly: The United States, Italy and Spain were the sources of the acute and convalescent COVID-19 samples. In each case, the material was cDNA or gDNA derived from T cells, B-cell-depleted T cells, or PBMCs.

During active infection, Seattle patients enrolled and were then monitored through disease. In the original analysis: The authors estimated nucleated cell counts from reference gene primer amplification. The method was immunoSEQ multiplex PCR; TCRdb's version includes in-frame clones alone and lacks a portion of them. V, J and clone size were drawn from that table, and D and trimming were deduced from the DNA. The sample shows around 150,000 clones, about 92% of them seen only once. The sample consisted of peripheral blood. This receptor was taken from a man younger than 45 with COVID-19, enrolled during active disease.

The CDR3 coding sequence is TGTGCCAGCAGCCAAGATCGGACAGCGGGAGAAGAGACCCAGTACTTC. Translating it yields CASSQDRTAGEETQYF. The chain has TRBV4-2 and TRBJ2-5; 8 nucleotides line up with TRBD2. Germline values: CDR1 LGHNA, CDR2 YNFKEQ. Trimming at V came to 0 bases and at J to 3 bases, leaving 6 bases not matched to a gene. This CDR3 region has 16 residues.